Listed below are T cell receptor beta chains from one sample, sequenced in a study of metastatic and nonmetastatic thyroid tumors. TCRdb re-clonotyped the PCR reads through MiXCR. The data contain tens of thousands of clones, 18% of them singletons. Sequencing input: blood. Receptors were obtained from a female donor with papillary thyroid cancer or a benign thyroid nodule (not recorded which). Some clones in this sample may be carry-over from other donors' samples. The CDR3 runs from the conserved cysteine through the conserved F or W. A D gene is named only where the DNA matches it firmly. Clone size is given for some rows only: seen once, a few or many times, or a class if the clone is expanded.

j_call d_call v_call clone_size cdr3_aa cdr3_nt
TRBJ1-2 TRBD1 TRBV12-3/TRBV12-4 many CASSLRQGAFGYTF TGTGCCAGCAGTTTACGGCAGGGGGCTTTTGGCTACACCTTC
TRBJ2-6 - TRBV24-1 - CATSDSKASGANVFTF TGTGCCACCAGTGATTCAAAGGCGTCTGGGGCCAACGTCTTTACTTTC
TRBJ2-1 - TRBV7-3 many CASSLGSLNEQFF TGTGCCAGCAGCTTGGGGTCTCTCAATGAGCAGTTCTTC
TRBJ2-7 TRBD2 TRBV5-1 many CASSLGSSGNEQYF TGCGCCAGCAGCTTGGGGAGTAGCGGGAACGAGCAGTACTTC
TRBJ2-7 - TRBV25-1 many CASSRGGEQYF TGTGCCAGCAGCAGGGGCGGCGAGCAGTACTTC
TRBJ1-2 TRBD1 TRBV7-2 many CASRSAMQGAGGNGYTF TGTGCCAGCAGATCTGCCATGCAGGGGGCGGGTGGGAATGGCTACACCTTC
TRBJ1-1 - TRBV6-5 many CASSNRGGWEGLNAEAFF TGCGCCAGCAGTAACCGGGGGGGATGGGAGGGCTTGAACGCTGAAGCTTTCTTT
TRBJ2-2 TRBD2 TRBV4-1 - CANSQEVAGDSMDTGELFF TGCGCCAACAGCCAAGAGGTAGCGGGCGATTCGATGGACACCGGGGAGCTGTTTTTT
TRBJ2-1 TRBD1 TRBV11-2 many CASSLDWTGYNEQFF TGTGCCAGCAGCTTAGATTGGACAGGCTACAATGAGCAGTTCTTC
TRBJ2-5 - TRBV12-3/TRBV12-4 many CASSLEGVGLQETQYF TGTGCCAGCAGTTTAGAGGGGGTGGGGTTACAAGAGACCCAGTACTTC
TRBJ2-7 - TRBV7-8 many CASSLETLNYYEQYF TGTGCCAGCAGCTTAGAAACGTTGAACTACTACGAGCAGTACTTC
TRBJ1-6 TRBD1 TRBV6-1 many CASSSGTADNSPLHF TGTGCCAGCAGTTCGGGGACAGCGGATAATTCACCCCTCCACTTT
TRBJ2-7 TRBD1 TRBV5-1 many CASSSGQTSDEQYF TGCGCCAGCAGCTCGGGACAGACCTCGGACGAGCAGTACTTC
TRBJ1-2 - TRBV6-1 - CASSIGPAYVYTF TGTGCCAGCAGTATAGGACCAGCCTATGTCTACACCTTC
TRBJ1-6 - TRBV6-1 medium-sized CASIGWENSPLHF TGTGCCAGCATAGGGTGGGAAAATTCACCCCTCCACTTT
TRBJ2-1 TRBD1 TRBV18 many CASSPPGQGRDEQFF TGTGCCAGCTCACCACCGGGACAGGGTAGGGATGAGCAGTTCTTC
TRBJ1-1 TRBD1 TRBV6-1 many CASSWTGGSYTEAFF TGTGCCAGCAGTTGGACAGGGGGTTCGTACACTGAAGCTTTCTTT
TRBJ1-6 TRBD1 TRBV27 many CASSFGTGLNSPLHF TGTGCCAGCAGTTTCGGGACAGGGCTTAATTCACCCCTCCACTTT
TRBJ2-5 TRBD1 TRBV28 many CASIDRGLETQYF TGTGCCAGCATAGACAGGGGGTTGGAGACCCAGTACTTC
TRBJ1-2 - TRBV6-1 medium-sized CASSPVGQWYGYTF TGTGCCAGCAGTCCTGTTGGGCAATGGTATGGCTACACCTTC
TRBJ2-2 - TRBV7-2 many CASSRRQDTGELFF TGTGCCAGCAGCCGTCGACAGGACACCGGGGAGCTGTTTTTT
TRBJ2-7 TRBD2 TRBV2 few CASMVLAGCRQYF TGTGCCAGCATGGTACTAGCGGGGTGCCGGCAGTACTTC
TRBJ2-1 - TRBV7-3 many CASSSTSNFLDEQFF TGTGCCAGCAGCTCTACATCGAACTTTTTAGATGAGCAGTTCTTC
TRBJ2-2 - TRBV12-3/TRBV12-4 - CASSFSLLGNTGELFF TGTGCCAGCAGTTTTAGTCTACTAGGTAACACCGGGGAGCTGTTTTTT
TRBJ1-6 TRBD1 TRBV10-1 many CASTLKGRGRLESYNSPPHF TGCGCCAGCACCCTGAAGGGGAGGGGGCGCTTAGAGTCCTATAATTCACCCCCCCACTTT
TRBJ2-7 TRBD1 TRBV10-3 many CAIRLDRAAYEQYF TGTGCCATCAGGCTCGACAGGGCCGCCTACGAGCAGTACTTC
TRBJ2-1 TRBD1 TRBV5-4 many CASSLPWTGGSNEQFF TGTGCCAGCAGCTTGCCCTGGACAGGGGGCAGCAATGAGCAGTTCTTC